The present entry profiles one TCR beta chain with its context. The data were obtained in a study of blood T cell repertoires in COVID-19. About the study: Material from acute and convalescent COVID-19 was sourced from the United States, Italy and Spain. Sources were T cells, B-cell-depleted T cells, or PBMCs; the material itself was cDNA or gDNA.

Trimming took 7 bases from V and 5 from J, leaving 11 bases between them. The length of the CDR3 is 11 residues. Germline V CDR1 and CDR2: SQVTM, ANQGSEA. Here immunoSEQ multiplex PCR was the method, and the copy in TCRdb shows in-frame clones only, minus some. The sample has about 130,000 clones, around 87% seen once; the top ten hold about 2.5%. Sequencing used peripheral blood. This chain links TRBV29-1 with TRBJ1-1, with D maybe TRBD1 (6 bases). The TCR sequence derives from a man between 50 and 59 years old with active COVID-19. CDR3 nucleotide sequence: TGCAGCGCCCACAGGGAGACTGAAGCTTTCTTT. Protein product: CSAHRETEAFF.